The 16 T cell receptor beta chains reported below all come from one sample, sequenced in a study of T cells after yellow fever vaccination. TCRdb used MiXCR to reprocess the 5' RACE reads, holding one entry per CDR3 protein. The sample lists under 300,000 distinct CDR3 sequences; more than 6.5% were seen once. The sequenced sample was CD4+ T cells sorted from PBMCs, obtained on the day of the yellow fever booster vaccination. The receptors come from a man aged 25-40 years who received the YFV17D yellow fever vaccine.

This clonotype occurred many times. The chain couples TRBV5-1 to TRBJ2-5, with 12 nucleotides matching TRBD1. Trimming took 1 base from V and 5 from J; bases not matched to a gene: 9. Per germline, CDR1 SGHRS and CDR2 YFSETQ. CDR3 size: 17 residues. CDR3 DNA: TGCGCCAGCAGCTTGCTCGCCGGGACAGGGGGCCGGGAGACCCAGTACTTC. This sequence encodes CASSLLAGTGGRETQYF.

This clonotype showed up just a few times. This chain connects TRBV3-1 to TRBJ1-1; unclear D gene. V was clipped by 4 bases and J by 11 bases, with 11 bases between them. CDR3 length: 11 residues. Germline CDR1 is LGHDT and CDR2 is YNNKEL (reference sequence). The CDR3 loop is CASSLDGHAFF. The CDR3 DNA is TGTGCCAGCAGCCTCGACGGCCATGCTTTCTTT.

This clonotype was counted a few times. J is TRBJ2-7 and V is TRBV20-1; 9 bases fit TRBD1. The CDR3 loop spans 14 amino acids. Germline V gene lookup returns CDR1 DFQATT and CDR2 SNEGSKA (reference sequence). V gave up 5 bases and J gave up 3 bases; unmatched junction bases: 8. The CDR3 DNA reads as TGCAGTGCTCCCCCCGGGGACAGGGACTACGAGCAGTACTTC. It encodes CSAPPGDRDYEQYF.

This clonotype appeared many times. The rearrangement links TRBV20-1 to TRBJ2-1; D ambiguous. V was cut by 6 bases and J by 0 bases, with 12 bases left in between. CDR3 length: 14 residues. Germline CDR1 and CDR2: DFQATT and SNEGSKA (reference sequence). The CDR3 DNA reads TGCAGTGCATGGCCCAGGCGCTCCTACAATGAGCAGTTCTTC. It encodes CSAWPRRSYNEQFF.

This clonotype was detected ten times or more. The chain combines TRBV12-3 or TRBV12-4 with TRBJ2-5; D is uncertain. V was cut by 3 bases and J by 2 bases, with 7 bases left in between. This CDR3 is built from 13 residues. CDR3 sequence: CASSFKGQETQYF. Written as DNA, the CDR3 is TGTGCCAGCAGTTTTAAGGGACAAGAGACCCAGTACTTC.

This clonotype was detected only a few times. J is TRBJ1-1 and V is TRBV20-1, with 7 positions matching TRBD1. J gave up 11 bases and V 5 bases, and 8 bases lay outside the gene matches. The CDR3 length is 11 residues. In germline, CDR1 is DFQATT, CDR2 SNEGSKA (reference sequence). CDR3 coding DNA: TGCAGTGCTTTAACAGGGGCTTCGGCTTTCTTT. Translated: CSALTGASAFF.

In this sample, this clonotype turned up a few times. The gene calls are TRBV20-1 and TRBJ2-5; D remains ambiguous. The CDR3 length is 13 residues. The V gene's germline CDR1 is DFQATT and CDR2 SNEGSKA (reference sequence). The germline V and J ends were trimmed by 0 bases and 5 bases, with 10 bases remaining between them. DNA for the CDR3: TGCAGTGCTAGAGAATCAGTAGGGGAGACCCAGTACTTC. Amino acid sequence: CSARESVGETQYF.

This clonotype was recorded a few times. The chain combines TRBV30 with TRBJ2-7, with D uncertain. Germline V gene sequence: CDR1 GTSNPN, CDR2 SVGIG (reference sequence). The CDR3 has 15 amino acids. Between the trimmed V and J ends, which lost 1 base and 0 bases, there was a span of 13 bases. CDR3 in DNA: TGTGCCTGGAGTGGCGGAATCGTTAGCTCCTACGAGCAGTACTTC. Its translation is CAWSGGIVSSYEQYF.

In this sample, this clonotype turned up a few times. The gene calls are TRBV5-1 and TRBJ2-1; D perhaps matches TRBD2 (6 bases). The CDR3 consists of 19 residues. V was clipped by 3 bases and J by 4 bases, with 26 bases between them. The germline gives CDR1 SGHRS, CDR2 YFSETQ. The DNA of the CDR3 is TGCGCCAGCAGCTCAACAGGCCTCACGACTAGGTTGGAATACAATGAGCAGTTCTTC. It encodes CASSSTGLTTRLEYNEQFF.

This clonotype was seen repeatedly, ten times or more. The CDR3, as DNA: TGTGCCAGCAGCTTAGCGGGGCGTCAACAAGAGACCCAGTACTTC. It translates to CASSLAGRQQETQYF. The V gene is TRBV6-5, the J gene TRBJ2-5; 8 bases fit TRBD2. CDR1 is MNHEY and CDR2 is SVGAGI in the germline V gene. The V and J ends lost 6 bases and 2 bases, in that order; junction bases with no gene match: 8. This CDR3 has 15 amino acids.

This clonotype was seen ten or more times. This chain joins TRBV18 and TRBJ2-5, with D maybe TRBD2 (5 bases). Trimming left V 5 bases short and J 2 bases short, with 9 bases between. The germline V gene has CDR1 KGHSH and CDR2 LQKENI. The CDR3 consists of 13 residues. CDR3 residues: CASSSGIQETQYF. In DNA form, the CDR3 reads TGTGCCAGCTCATCCGGGATACAAGAGACCCAGTACTTC.

This chain connects TRBV20-1 to TRBJ2-5, with TRBD2 matching over 7 bases. V trimming: 0 bases; J trimming: 3 bases; junction bases outside the gene matches: 4. The CDR3 has 14 residues. In germline, CDR1 is DFQATT, CDR2 SNEGSKA (reference sequence). As DNA, the CDR3 is TGCAGTGCTAGAGATAGTCTAGCGGAAGAGACCCAGTACTTC. Encoded protein: CSARDSLAEETQYF.

The chain has TRBV6-1 and TRBJ2-7; perhaps TRBD1 as D (8 bases). The CDR3 runs 14 residues. Deletions cut 8 bases from V and 4 bases from J, with 18 bases between. CDR1 MNHNS and CDR2 SASEGT come from the germline V gene. CDR3 sequence (DNA): TGTGCCAGCGGGAGGGACAGGCTGATATACGAGCAGTACTTC. This gives the protein CASGRDRLIYEQYF.

This chain uses TRBV20-1 with TRBJ2-7, with 9 bases lining up with TRBD1. Trimming at V came to 5 bases and at J to 7 bases, leaving 12 bases not matched to a gene. Germline CDR1 DFQATT, CDR2 SNEGSKA (reference sequence). The length of the CDR3 is 14 residues. Here the CDR3 DNA reads TGCAGTGCTGACGCCGGGACAGGGTTGGGGGAGCAGTACTTC. This translates into CSADAGTGLGEQYF.

The V call is TRBV20-1, the J call TRBJ1-1, with D uncertain. Looked up from germline, CDR1 is DFQATT and CDR2 is SNEGSKA (reference sequence). CDR3 length equals 14 residues. The V end was cut by 3 bases, the J end by 2 bases, with 13 bases between. CDR3 nucleotides: TGCAGTGCTAGTTGGGGATTACCCAACACTGAAGCTTTCTTT. Translation gives CSASWGLPNTEAFF.

This clonotype was counted many times. The V gene is TRBV7-2, the J gene TRBJ1-2; D perhaps matches TRBD1 (6 bases). This CDR3 has 15 amino acids. Trimming took 4 bases from V and 5 from J, leaving 17 bases between them. The V gene's germline CDR1 is SGHTA and CDR2 FQGNSA. This chain's CDR3 is CASSSPEGRGYGYTF. CDR3 nucleotide sequence: TGTGCCAGCAGCTCCCCTGAGGGCAGGGGTTATGGCTACACCTTC.